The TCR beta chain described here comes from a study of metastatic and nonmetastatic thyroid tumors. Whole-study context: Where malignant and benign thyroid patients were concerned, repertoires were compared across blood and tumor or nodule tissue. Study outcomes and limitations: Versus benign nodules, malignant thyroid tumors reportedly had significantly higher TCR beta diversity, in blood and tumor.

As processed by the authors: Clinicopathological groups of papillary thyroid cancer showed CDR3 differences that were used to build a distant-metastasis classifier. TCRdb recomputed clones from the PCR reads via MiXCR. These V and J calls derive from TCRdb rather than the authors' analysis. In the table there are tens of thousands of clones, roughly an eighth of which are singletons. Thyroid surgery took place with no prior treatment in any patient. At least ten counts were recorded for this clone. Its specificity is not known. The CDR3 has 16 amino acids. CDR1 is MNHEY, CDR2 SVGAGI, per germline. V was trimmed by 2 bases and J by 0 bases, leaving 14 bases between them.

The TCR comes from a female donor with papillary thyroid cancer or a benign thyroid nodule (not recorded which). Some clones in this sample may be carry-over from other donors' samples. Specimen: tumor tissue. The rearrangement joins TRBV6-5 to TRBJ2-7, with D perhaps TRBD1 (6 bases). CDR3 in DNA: TGTGCCAGCAGTTACCCCGACAGGCGAAGCTCCTACGAGCAGTACTTC. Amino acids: CASSYPDRRSSYEQYF.